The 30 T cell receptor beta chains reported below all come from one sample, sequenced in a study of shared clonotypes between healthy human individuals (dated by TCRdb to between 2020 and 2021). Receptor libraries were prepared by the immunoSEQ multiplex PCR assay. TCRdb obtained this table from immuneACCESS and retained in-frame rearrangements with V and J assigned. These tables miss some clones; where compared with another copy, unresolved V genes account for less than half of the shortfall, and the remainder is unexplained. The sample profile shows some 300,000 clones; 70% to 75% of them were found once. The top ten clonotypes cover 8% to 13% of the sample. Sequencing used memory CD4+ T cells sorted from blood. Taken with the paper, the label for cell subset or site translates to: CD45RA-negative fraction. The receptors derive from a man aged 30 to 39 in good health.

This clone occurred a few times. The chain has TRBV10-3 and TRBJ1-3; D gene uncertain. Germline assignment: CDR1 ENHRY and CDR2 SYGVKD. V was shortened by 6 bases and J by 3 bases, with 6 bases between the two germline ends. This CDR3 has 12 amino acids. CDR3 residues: CAISLDGNTIYF. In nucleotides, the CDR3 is TGTGCCATCAGCTTGGATGGAAACACCATATATTTT.

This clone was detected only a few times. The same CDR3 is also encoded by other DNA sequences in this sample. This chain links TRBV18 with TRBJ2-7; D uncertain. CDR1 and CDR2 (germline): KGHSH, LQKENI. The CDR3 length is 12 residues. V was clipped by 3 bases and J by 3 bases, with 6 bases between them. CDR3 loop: CASSPGGYEQYF. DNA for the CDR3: TGTGCCAGCTCACCCGGCGGCTACGAGCAGTACTTC.

CDR3 coding DNA: TGTGCCAGCTCAGGGGGGAGCACAGATACGCAGTATTTT. Translation: CASSGGSTDTQYF. The chain uses TRBV18 and TRBJ2-3; tentatively, D is TRBD2 (6 bases). Trimming removed 5 bases at V and 0 bases at J, with 6 bases between. The germline CDR1 and CDR2 sequences are KGHSH and LQKENI. The length of the CDR3 is 13 residues.

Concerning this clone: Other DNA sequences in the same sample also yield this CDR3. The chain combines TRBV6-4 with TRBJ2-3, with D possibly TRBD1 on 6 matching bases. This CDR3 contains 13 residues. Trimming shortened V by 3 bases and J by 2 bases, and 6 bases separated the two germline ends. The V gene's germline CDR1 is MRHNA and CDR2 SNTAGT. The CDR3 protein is CASSEGHTDTQYF. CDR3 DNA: TGTGCCAGCAGTGAGGGACACACAGATACGCAGTATTTT.

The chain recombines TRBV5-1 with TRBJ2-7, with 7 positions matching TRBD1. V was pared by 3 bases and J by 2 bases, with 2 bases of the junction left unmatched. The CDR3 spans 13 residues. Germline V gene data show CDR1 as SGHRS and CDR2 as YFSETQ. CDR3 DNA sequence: TGCGCCAGCAGCTACGGACAGGCCTACGAGCAGTACTTC. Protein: CASSYGQAYEQYF. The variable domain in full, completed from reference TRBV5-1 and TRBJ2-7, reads KAGVTQTPRYLIKTRGQQVTLSCSPISGHRSVSWYQQTPGQGLQFLFEYFSETQRNKGNFPGRFSGRQFSNSRSEMNVSTLELGDSALYLCASSYGQAYEQYFGPGTRLTVT.

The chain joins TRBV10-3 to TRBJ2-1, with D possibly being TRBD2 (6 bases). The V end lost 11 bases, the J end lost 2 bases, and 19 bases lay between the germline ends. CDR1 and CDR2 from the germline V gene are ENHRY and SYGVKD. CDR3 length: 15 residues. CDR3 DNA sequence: TGTGCCTCCGGGGGAGGTCGGGATGCCTACAATGAGCAGTTCTTC. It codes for CASGGGRDAYNEQFF.

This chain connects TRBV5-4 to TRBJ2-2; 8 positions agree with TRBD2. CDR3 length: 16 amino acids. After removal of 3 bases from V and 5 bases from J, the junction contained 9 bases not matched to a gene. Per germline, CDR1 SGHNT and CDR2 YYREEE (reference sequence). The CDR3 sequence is CASSYRAGDRTGELFF. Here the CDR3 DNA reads TGTGCCAGCAGCTACCGAGCGGGAGACAGAACCGGGGAGCTGTTTTTT.

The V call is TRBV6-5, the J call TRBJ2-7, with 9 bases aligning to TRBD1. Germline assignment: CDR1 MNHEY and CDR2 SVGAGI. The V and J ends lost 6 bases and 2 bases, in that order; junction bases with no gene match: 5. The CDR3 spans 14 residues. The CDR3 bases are TGTGCCAGCAGCAAAGGGACAGGGCCCTACGAGCAGTACTTC. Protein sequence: CASSKGTGPYEQYF.

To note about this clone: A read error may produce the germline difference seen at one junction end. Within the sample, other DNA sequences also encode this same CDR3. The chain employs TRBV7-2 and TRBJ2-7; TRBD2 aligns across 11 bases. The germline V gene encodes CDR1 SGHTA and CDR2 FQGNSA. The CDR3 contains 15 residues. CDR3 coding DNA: TGTGCTAGCAGCTTAACTAGCGGGGGAGTCTACGAGCAGTACTTC. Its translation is CASSLTSGGVYEQYF.

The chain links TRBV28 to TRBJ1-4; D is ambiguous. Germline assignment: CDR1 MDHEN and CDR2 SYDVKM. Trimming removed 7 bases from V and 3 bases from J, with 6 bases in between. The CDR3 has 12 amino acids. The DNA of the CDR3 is TGTGCCAGCAACCTGGCTAATGAAAAACTGTTTTTT. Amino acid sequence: CASNLANEKLFF.

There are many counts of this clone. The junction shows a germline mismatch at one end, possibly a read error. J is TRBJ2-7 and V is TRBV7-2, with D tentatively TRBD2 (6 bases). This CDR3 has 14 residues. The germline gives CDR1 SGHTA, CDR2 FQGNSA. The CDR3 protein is CASSVAVNSYEQYF. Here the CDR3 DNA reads TGTGCCAGCAGCGTAGCGGTAAACTCCTACGAGCAGTACTTC.

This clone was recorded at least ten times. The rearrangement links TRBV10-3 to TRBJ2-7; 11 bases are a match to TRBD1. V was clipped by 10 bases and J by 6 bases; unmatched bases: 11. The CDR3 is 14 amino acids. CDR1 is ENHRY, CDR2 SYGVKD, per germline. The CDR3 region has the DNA TGTGCCACGGAAGGACAGGGGGCGCTTAGCGAGCAGTACTTC. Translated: CATEGQGALSEQYF.

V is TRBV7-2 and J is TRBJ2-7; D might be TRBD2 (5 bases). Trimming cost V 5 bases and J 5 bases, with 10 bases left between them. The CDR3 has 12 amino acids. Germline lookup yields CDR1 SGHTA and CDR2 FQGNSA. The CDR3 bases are TGTGCCAGCAGCCGGCCGAGGGACGAGCAGTACTTC. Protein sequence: CASSRPRDEQYF.

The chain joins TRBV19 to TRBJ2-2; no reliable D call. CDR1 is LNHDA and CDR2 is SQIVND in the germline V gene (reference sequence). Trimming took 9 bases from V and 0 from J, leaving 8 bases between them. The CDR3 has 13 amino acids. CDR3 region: CARRAANTGELFF. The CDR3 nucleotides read TGTGCCAGAAGGGCTGCGAACACCGGGGAGCTGTTTTTT.

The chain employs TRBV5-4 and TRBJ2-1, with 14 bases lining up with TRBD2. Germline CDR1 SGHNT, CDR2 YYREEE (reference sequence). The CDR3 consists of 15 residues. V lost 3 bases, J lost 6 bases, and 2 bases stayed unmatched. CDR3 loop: CASSWTSGRINEQFF. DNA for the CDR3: TGTGCCAGCAGCTGGACTAGCGGGAGGATCAATGAGCAGTTCTTC.

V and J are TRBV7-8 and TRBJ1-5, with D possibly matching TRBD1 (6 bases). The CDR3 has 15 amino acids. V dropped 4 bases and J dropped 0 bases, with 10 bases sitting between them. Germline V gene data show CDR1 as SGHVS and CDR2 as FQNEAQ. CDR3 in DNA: TGTGCCAGCAGCTCAGGGGCAAATAGCAATCAGCCCCAGCATTTT. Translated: CASSSGANSNQPQHF.

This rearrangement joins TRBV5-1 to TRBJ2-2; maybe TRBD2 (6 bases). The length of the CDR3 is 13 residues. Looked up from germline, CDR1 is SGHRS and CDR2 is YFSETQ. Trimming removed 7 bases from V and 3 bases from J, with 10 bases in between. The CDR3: CASGTGDTGELFF. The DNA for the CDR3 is TGCGCCAGCGGGACGGGGGACACCGGGGAGCTGTTTTTT.

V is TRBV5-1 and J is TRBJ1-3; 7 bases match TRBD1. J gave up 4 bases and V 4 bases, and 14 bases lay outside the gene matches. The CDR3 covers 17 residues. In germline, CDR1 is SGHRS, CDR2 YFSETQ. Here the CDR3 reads CASSGRDSGTEGNTIYF. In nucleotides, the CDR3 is TGCGCCAGCAGCGGACGAGACTCGGGGACAGAGGGAAACACCATATATTTT.

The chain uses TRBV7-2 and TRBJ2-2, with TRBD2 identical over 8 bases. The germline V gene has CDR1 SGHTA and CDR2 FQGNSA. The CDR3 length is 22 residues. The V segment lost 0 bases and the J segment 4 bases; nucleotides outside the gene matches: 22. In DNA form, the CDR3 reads TGTGCCAGCAGCTTAGCTGCAGGGCCGCGGGCAGCGGGAGAACACGTCACCGGGGAGCTGTTTTTT. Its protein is CASSLAAGPRAAGEHVTGELFF.

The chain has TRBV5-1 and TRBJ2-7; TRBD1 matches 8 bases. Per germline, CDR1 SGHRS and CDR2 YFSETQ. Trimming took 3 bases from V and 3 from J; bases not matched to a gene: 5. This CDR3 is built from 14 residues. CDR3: CASSSRQGSYEQYF. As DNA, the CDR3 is TGCGCCAGCAGCTCGCGACAGGGGAGCTACGAGCAGTACTTC.

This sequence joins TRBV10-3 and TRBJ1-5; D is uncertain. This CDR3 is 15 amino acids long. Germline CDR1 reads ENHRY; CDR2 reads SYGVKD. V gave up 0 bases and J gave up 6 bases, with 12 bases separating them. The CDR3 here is CAISESAGEGQPQHF. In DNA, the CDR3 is TGTGCCATCAGTGAGTCGGCTGGGGAAGGTCAGCCCCAGCATTTT.

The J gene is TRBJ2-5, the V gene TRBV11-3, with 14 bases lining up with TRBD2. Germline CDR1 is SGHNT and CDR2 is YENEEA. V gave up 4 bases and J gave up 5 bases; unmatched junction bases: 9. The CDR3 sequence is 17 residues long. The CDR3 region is CASSSGLAGVDRETQYF. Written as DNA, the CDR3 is TGTGCCAGCAGCTCGGGACTAGCGGGAGTTGATAGGGAGACCCAGTACTTC.

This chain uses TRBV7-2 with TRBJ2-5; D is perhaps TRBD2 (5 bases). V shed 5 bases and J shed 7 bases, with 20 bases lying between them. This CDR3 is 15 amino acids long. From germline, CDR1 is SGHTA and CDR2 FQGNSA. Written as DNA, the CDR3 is TGTGCCAGCAGCCCGCAGCAGAGGGCGTCCGGGACCCAGTACTTC. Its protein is CASSPQQRASGTQYF.

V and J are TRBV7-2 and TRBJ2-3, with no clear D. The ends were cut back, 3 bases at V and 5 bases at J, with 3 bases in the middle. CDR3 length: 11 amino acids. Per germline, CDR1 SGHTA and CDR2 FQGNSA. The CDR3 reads CASSLIDTQYF. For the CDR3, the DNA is TGTGCCAGCAGCTTGATAGATACGCAGTATTTT. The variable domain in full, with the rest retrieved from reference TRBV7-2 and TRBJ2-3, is GAGVSQSPSNKVTEKGKDVELRCDPISGHTALYWYRQSLGQGLEFLIYFQGNSAPDKSGLPSDRFSAERTGGSVSTLTIQRTQQEDSAVYLCASSLIDTQYFGPGTRLTVL.

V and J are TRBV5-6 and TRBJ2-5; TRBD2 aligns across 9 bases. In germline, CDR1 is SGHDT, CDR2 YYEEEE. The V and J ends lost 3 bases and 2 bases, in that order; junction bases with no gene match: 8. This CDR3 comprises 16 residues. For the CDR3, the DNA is TGTGCCAGCAGCTGGGAGCTAGCGGGGCCGCAAGAGACCCAGTACTTC. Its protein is CASSWELAGPQETQYF. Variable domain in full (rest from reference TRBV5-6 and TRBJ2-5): DAGVTQSPTHLIKTRGQQVTLRCSPKSGHDTVSWYQQALGQGPQFIFQYYEEEERQRGNFPDRFSGHQFPNYSSELNVNALLLGDSALYLCASSWELAGPQETQYFGPGTRLLVL.

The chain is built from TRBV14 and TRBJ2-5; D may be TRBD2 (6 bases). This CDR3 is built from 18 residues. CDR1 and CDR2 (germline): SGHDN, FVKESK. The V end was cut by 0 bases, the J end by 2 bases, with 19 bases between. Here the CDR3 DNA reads TGTGCCAGCAGCCAAGATCCCCCGGGTTTGGGGGGACAAGAGACCCAGTACTTC. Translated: CASSQDPPGLGGQETQYF.

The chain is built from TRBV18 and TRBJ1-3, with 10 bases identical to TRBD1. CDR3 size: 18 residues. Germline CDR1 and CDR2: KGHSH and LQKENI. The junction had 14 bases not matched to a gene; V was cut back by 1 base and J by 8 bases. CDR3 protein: CASSPLGTGDSPADTIYF. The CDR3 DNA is TGTGCCAGCTCACCACTCGGGACAGGGGACTCTCCTGCGGACACCATATATTTT.

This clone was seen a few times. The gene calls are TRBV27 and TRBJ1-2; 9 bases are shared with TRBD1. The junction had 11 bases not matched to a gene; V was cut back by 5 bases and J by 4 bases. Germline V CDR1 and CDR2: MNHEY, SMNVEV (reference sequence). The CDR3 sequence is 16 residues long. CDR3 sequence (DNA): TGTGCCAGCAGTCCGGGCCGGGACAGGGTGTCCTATGGCTACACCTTC. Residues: CASSPGRDRVSYGYTF.

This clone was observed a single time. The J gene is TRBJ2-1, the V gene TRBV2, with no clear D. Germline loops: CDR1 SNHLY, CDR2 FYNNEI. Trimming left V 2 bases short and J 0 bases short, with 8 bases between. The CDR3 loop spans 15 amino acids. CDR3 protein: CASSESGSSYNEQFF. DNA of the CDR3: TGTGCCAGCAGTGAATCAGGAAGCTCCTACAATGAGCAGTTCTTC.

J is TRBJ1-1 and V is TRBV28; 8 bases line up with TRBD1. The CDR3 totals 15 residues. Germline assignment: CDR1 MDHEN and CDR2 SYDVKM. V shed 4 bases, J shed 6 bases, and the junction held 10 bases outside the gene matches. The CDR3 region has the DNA TGTGCCAGCAGTTCTTTTCAGGGGGCGGCAGCTGAAGCTTTCTTT. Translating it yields CASSSFQGAAAEAFF.